This T cell receptor beta chain was documented in a study of shared clonotypes between healthy human individuals. This clone was picked up one time. Here immunoSEQ multiplex PCR was the method, and the copy in TCRdb shows in-frame clones only, minus some. The sample has some 1.5 million clones, 95% to 99% seen once. This clonotype was obtained from a man aged 30-40 years in good health. The sequenced material came from naive CD4+ T cells sorted from blood. Subset defined: CD45RA+ positively selected.

CDR3 protein: CASGLLAGGFTQYF. CDR3 in DNA: TGTGCCAGCGGATTACTAGCGGGAGGGTTCACGCAGTATTTT. The J gene is TRBJ2-3, the V gene TRBV28, with 13 nucleotides matching TRBD2. Germline-derived CDR1 and CDR2 are MDHEN and SYDVKM. The CDR3 is made up of 14 amino acids. Trimming took 8 bases from V and 9 from J; bases not matched to a gene: 8.